Listed here are 24 T cell receptor beta chains from one sample, sequenced in a study of tumor and adjacent non-tumor tissue in lung cancer. A modified ARM-PCR protocol with three rounds of nested PCR amplified TCRbeta. TCRdb used MiXCR to reprocess the multiplex PCR reads, holding one entry per CDR3 protein. The sample consists of roughly 75,000 distinct CDR3 sequences, about four fifths of them appearing once. RNA was extracted from bulk tissue without any cell sorting. More than 3 cm separated this lung sample from the edge of the tumor. Sequences were obtained from distant non-tumor lung tissue. The receptors derive from a man between 60 and 75 years old with non-small cell lung cancer.

The chain links TRBV6-6 to TRBJ2-5, with no clear D. V gave up 5 bases and J gave up 5 bases, with 18 bases separating them. The CDR3 runs to 15 residues. Per germline, CDR1 MNHNY and CDR2 SVGAGI (reference sequence). This chain's CDR3 is CASSPQDPAGETQYF. The CDR3 DNA is TGTGCCAGCAGTCCCCAGGACCCAGCTGGGGAGACCCAGTACTTC.

The rearrangement uses TRBV20-1 and TRBJ2-7; weak D call: TRBD2 (6 bases). Trimming took off 2 bases at V and 5 bases at J, with 16 bases between the two ends. There are 14 residues in the CDR3. Germline CDR1 reads DFQATT; CDR2 reads SNEGSKA (reference sequence). Here the CDR3 reads CSARPPGIADEQYF. CDR3 in DNA: TGCAGTGCTAGACCTCCGGGAATAGCGGACGAGCAGTACTTC.

In its sample, this clonotype was seen once. The conserved phenylalanine or tryptophan normally closing the CDR3 is absent here, so this likely arose from a read error. The gene calls are TRBV12-3 or TRBV12-4 and TRBJ1-2; the D gene is possibly TRBD1 (5 bases). CDR3 size: 14 residues. V gave up 6 bases and J gave up 8 bases, with 19 bases separating them. CDR3 amino acids: CASSPNGGTGGYTL. CDR3 in DNA: TGTGCCAGCAGCCCCAACGGGGGGACCGGGGGCTACACCTTA.

To note about this clonotype: The conserved final phenylalanine or tryptophan is absent from the CDR3, which likely points to a read error. No DNA is shown, since the ends of the CDR3 on it are uncertain; the CDR3 is the one TCRdb lists. CDR3 residues: CASSKLDFLSYNEQFV. The V call is TRBV21-1, the J call TRBJ2-1. TRBV21-1 is an annotated pseudogene. Termini included, the CDR3 measures 16 amino acids.

This clonotype appeared once. Here the CDR3 omits its conserved ending phenylalanine or tryptophan, so a read error is the likely source. Because the CDR3's place on the DNA is in doubt, the DNA is left out and the CDR3 is given as listed by TCRdb. V gene TRBV29-1 combines with J gene TRBJ2-2; the table's D call, TRBD1, was not checked against the DNA. CDR1 SQVTM and CDR2 ANQGSEA come from the germline V gene. The CDR3 has 14 amino acids, counting both end residues. The CDR3 reads CSVQGVGNTGELFS.

Regarding this clonotype: The CDR3 does not close with the conserved phenylalanine or tryptophan, likely indicating a read error. The J gene is TRBJ2-1, the V gene TRBV20-1, with TRBD2 matching over 8 bases. After removal of 6 bases from V and 2 bases from J, the junction contained 9 bases not matched to a gene. CDR3 length equals 15 residues. Germline assignment: CDR1 DFQATT and CDR2 SNEGSKA (reference sequence). The chain's CDR3 is CSARTGTSAYNEQFL. The CDR3 region has the DNA TGCAGTGCCAGGACCGGGACTAGTGCCTACAATGAGCAGTTCCTC.

This clonotype was counted between two and nine times. This chain uses TRBV7-9 with TRBJ2-6; D is possibly TRBD1 (6 bases). Germline values: CDR1 SEHNR, CDR2 FQNEAQ (reference sequence). CDR3 length equals 15 residues. Trimming removed 5 bases at V and 2 bases at J, with 10 bases between. The CDR3 loop is CASSLGTTGANVLTF. CDR3 bases: TGTGCCAGCAGCCTCGGGACAACTGGGGCCAACGTCCTGACTTTC.

The J gene is TRBJ1-5, the V gene TRBV11-3, with D possibly TRBD1 on 6 matching bases. Germline V CDR1 and CDR2: SGHNT, YENEEA. Trimming shortened V by 6 bases and J by 6 bases, and 15 bases separated the two germline ends. This CDR3 is 14 amino acids long. For the CDR3, the DNA is TGTGCCAGCAGTCCCGTCAGGGGAGGTCAGCCCCAGCATTTT. It is translated as CASSPVRGGQPQHF.

By its share, this clonotype is medium-sized. The gene calls are TRBV6-1 and TRBJ2-5; 11 bases agree with TRBD2. This CDR3 has 15 amino acids. Per germline, CDR1 MNHNS and CDR2 SASEGT. Trimming cost V 2 bases and J 6 bases; bases outside gene matches: 5. The DNA of the CDR3 is TGTGCCAGCAGTGAACAAACTAGCGGGGGTAAGACCCAGTACTTC. It translates to CASSEQTSGGKTQYF.

To note about this clonotype: The junction differs from germline at one of its ends, possibly a read error. The DNA for the CDR3 is TGTGCCAGCAAAATAGCGGGAGGGAGACATGAGCGGTTCTTC. Encoded protein: CASKIAGGRHERFF. This chain connects TRBV6-5 to TRBJ2-1; 11 bases line up with TRBD2. CDR1 is MNHEY and CDR2 is SVGAGI in the germline V gene. CDR3 length: 14 residues.

The DNA of the CDR3 is TGTGCCAGCAGTGGATTTACCTCTTTCGGGGCCTCGTCAACTAATGAAAAACTGTTTTTT. Translating it yields CASSGFTSFGASSTNEKLFF. The genes are TRBV6-1 and TRBJ1-4; D is perhaps TRBD1 (5 bases). This CDR3 contains 20 residues. V gave up 4 bases and J gave up 0 bases, with 24 bases separating them. The germline CDR1 and CDR2 sequences are MNHNS and SASEGT.

Comment on this clonotype: This likely comes from a read error, as the CDR3 has no conserved phenylalanine or tryptophan at its end. V usage is TRBV11-2 and J usage is TRBJ2-6; the D is unclear. Germline assignment: CDR1 SGHAT and CDR2 FQNNGV. The CDR3 has 19 amino acids. V gave up 6 bases and J gave up 0 bases, with 21 bases separating them. CDR3 nucleotides: TGTGCCAGCAGATCAGTTCCAAAGGAGAGGCCCTCTGGGGCCAACGTCCTGACTTTA. As protein: CASRSVPKERPSGANVLTL.

Worth noting for this clonotype: Here the CDR3 omits its conserved ending phenylalanine or tryptophan, so a read error is the likely source. The gene calls are TRBV12-3 or TRBV12-4 and TRBJ1-4; 7 bases are a match to TRBD1. The CDR3 length is 14 residues. V was pared by 3 bases and J by 8 bases, with 6 bases of the junction left unmatched. The CDR3 spells CASSLRQGGEKLFS. DNA of the CDR3: TGTGCCAGCAGTTTGAGACAGGGCGGGGAAAAACTGTTTTCT.

In the case of this clonotype: A junction boundary mismatches the germline segment, possibly from a read error. V usage is TRBV4-2 and J usage is TRBJ1-4; TRBD1 agrees at 10 bases. Germline values: CDR1 LGHNA, CDR2 YNFKEQ. This CDR3 contains 15 residues. CDR3 coding DNA: TGTGCCAGCAGCTCCTCCGGGACAGGGGTGGAAAAACAGTTTTTT. This sequence encodes CASSSSGTGVEKQFF.

This clonotype was counted a single time. One end of the junction does not line up with germline, which may come from a read error. The chain uses TRBV6-1 and TRBJ2-7; D may be TRBD2 (5 bases). Germline V gives CDR1 MNHNS, CDR2 SASEGT. The CDR3 loop spans 14 amino acids. In nucleotides, the CDR3 is TGTGACAGCAGTGAAGCGCTAGAGGGAAACGAGCAGTACTTC. The encoded protein is CDSSEALEGNEQYF.

This clonotype was recorded a few times. V and J are TRBV7-9 and TRBJ2-5; D possibly corresponds to TRBD1 (6 bases). This CDR3 has 16 residues. V lost 7 bases and J lost 5, with 23 bases in between. The germline CDR1 and CDR2 sequences are SEHNR and FQNEAQ (reference sequence). CDR3 in amino acids: CASTLGIQGQGETQYF. CDR3 DNA: TGTGCCAGCACCCTTGGGATTCAGGGGCAAGGGGAGACCCAGTACTTC.

To note about this clonotype: Relative to the germline gene, one junction end is altered; a read error may explain this. The V call is TRBV4-1, the J call TRBJ2-7; no definite D call. Per the germline V gene, CDR1 is MGHRA and CDR2 is YSYEKL. This CDR3 has 15 amino acids. This chain's CDR3 is CASSQDEAHSNEQYF. Here the CDR3 DNA reads TGCGCCAGCAGCCAAGACGAAGCTCACAGCAACGAGCAATACTTC.

About this clonotype: A read error may produce the germline difference seen at one junction end. This chain connects TRBV20-1 to TRBJ2-1; TRBD2 matches 9 bases. Germline V CDR1 and CDR2: DFQATT, SNEGSKA (reference sequence). The CDR3 sequence is 13 residues long. CDR3 protein: CSAIGGRGREQPF. The CDR3 DNA reads as TGCAGTGCCATTGGCGGGAGGGGACGTGAGCAGCCCTTC.

Note on this clonotype: Since no conserved phenylalanine or tryptophan closes the CDR3, a read error is the likely cause. The chain employs TRBV11-2 and TRBJ1-1; possible D gene TRBD1, 6 bases. The CDR3 sequence is 14 residues long. Germline CDR1 reads SGHAT; CDR2 reads FQNNGV. The CDR3 reads CASSPDRLNIEAFL. DNA of the CDR3: TGTGCCAGCAGCCCCGACAGGCTTAACATTGAAGCTTTCCTT.

This clonotype has only a few counts. The chain uses TRBV12-3 or TRBV12-4 and TRBJ2-3, with D unclear. The ends were cut back, 6 bases at V and 0 bases at J, with 10 bases in the middle. The CDR3 length is 14 residues. In DNA form, the CDR3 reads TGTGCCAGCAGAATTGGCGGCAGCACAGATACGCAGTATTTT. Protein product: CASRIGGSTDTQYF.

The J gene is TRBJ2-5, the V gene TRBV6-5, with D possibly being TRBD2 (7 bases). V was pared by 5 bases and J by 13 bases, with 23 bases between. The germline V gene encodes CDR1 MNHEY and CDR2 SVGAGI. The CDR3 length is 14 residues. The DNA of the CDR3 is TGTGCCAGCAGTGATGTCGGGACCGCGGGGGCCCGGTACTTC. Residues: CASSDVGTAGARYF.

The V and J genes are TRBV27 and TRBJ1-6; 11 bases align to TRBD1. J was trimmed by 4 bases and V by 3 bases; bases with no gene match: 5. CDR1 and CDR2 from the germline V gene are MNHEY and SMNVEV (reference sequence). The CDR3 covers 17 residues. CDR3 residues: CASSFVRDRGYNSPLHF. The CDR3 DNA follows: TGTGCCAGCAGTTTTGTCCGGGACAGGGGGTATAATTCACCCCTCCACTTT.

Turning to this clonotype: At one end, the junction sequence differs from germline, possibly due to a read error. This sequence joins TRBV11-2 and TRBJ2-5; 7 bases are shared with TRBD2. Germline CDR1 SGHAT, CDR2 FQNNGV. The CDR3 is 16 residues long. For the CDR3, the DNA is TGTGCCAGTAGCTCCACAATGGGGGGGAGAAAGGAGACCCAGTATTTC. Translated, it gives CASSSTMGGRKETQYF.

There are a few counts of this clonotype. One base away lies a much larger clone, so this may be a sequencing read error. The missing conserved phenylalanine or tryptophan at the end of this CDR3 makes a read error likely. The V gene is TRBV20-1, the J gene TRBJ1-1; 9 positions agree with TRBD1. CDR3 length: 14 residues. The V segment lost 6 bases and the J segment 5 bases; nucleotides outside the gene matches: 10. CDR1 and CDR2 from the germline V gene are DFQATT and SNEGSKA (reference sequence). The CDR3 bases are TGCAGTGCCCTGGGGGGACAGGGAGGGACTGAAGCTTTCTTA. Amino acid sequence: CSALGGQGGTEAFL.